Following are 4 T cell receptor beta chains from one sample sequenced in a study of CD8 T cells in ankylosing spondylitis. MiXCR, applied by TCRdb to the 5' RACE reads, yields one record per CDR3 protein. The sample carries 300,000 to 400,000 distinct CDR3 sequences, 20% to 25% recorded once. Input material: blood, either unsorted or a sorted T cell fraction (not recorded which). The receptors stem from a male donor with ankylosing spondylitis or in good health (not recorded which).

The table lists this clonotype with a few counts. The rearrangement links TRBV6-2 or TRBV6-3 to TRBJ1-4; D unclear. The V end lost 5 bases, the J end lost 0 bases, and 22 bases lay between the germline ends. The length of the CDR3 is 19 residues. The germline V gene encodes CDR1 MNHEY and CDR2 SVGEGT. The DNA for the CDR3 is TGTGCCAGCAGTCAACCGGGCGGGGTTCAGGATGCAACTAATGAAAAACTGTTTTTT. Its protein product is CASSQPGGVQDATNEKLFF.

This clonotype has a handful of counts. This chain connects TRBV5-1 to TRBJ2-2, with D maybe TRBD2 (7 bases). With 1 base removed from V and 4 bases from J, the gap between germline ends came to 8 bases. Germline values: CDR1 SGHRS, CDR2 YFSETQ. This CDR3 has 14 amino acids. CDR3 nucleotides: TGCGCCAGCAGCTTGAGGGGGGGCACCGGGGAGCTGTTTTTT. Its protein product is CASSLRGGTGELFF.

This sequence joins TRBV5-4 and TRBJ2-7; 7 positions match TRBD2. V was pared by 0 bases and J by 2 bases, with 2 bases of the junction left unmatched. Germline loops: CDR1 SGHNT, CDR2 YYREEE (reference sequence). CDR3 length: 14 amino acids. The CDR3 spells CASSLGTRTYEQYF. In DNA form, the CDR3 reads TGTGCCAGCAGCTTGGGGACTAGAACCTACGAGCAGTACTTC. Using reference TRBV5-4 and TRBJ2-7 for the parts outside the CDR3, the full variable domain is ETGVTQSPTHLIKTRGQQVTLRCSSQSGHNTVSWYQQALGQGPQFIFQYYREEENGRGNFPPRFSGLQFPNYSSELNVNALELDDSALYLCASSLGTRTYEQYFGPGTRLTVT.

The V and J genes are TRBV12-3 or TRBV12-4 and TRBJ2-7; TRBD2 matches at 12 bases. Trimming removed 5 bases from V and 9 bases from J; junction bases left unmatched: 2. This CDR3 has 12 amino acids. In DNA form, the CDR3 reads TGTGCCAGCAGTGGACTAGCGGGAAGGCAGTACTTC. Its protein is CASSGLAGRQYF.